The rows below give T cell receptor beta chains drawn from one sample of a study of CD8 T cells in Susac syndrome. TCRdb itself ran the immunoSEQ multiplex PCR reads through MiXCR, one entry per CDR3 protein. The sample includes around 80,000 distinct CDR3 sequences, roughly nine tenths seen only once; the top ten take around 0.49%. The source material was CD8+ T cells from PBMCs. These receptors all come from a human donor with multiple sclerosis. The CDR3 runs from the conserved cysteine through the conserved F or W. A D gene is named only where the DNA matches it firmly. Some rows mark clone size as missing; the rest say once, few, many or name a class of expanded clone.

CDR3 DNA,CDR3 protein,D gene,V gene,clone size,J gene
TGTGCCTGGAGTACAGGCTCTGGGGCCAACGTCCTGACTTTC,CAWSTGSGANVLTF,NA,TRBV30,NA,TRBJ2-6
TGTGCCAGCAGCTTGCGGGGGGCCCTTGATGAGCAGTTCTTC,CASSLRGALDEQFF,TRBD2,TRBV7-9,NA,TRBJ2-1
TGTGCCAGCAGCCAAGGGCGACCGGGACAGGGACCCACCGGGGAGCTGTTTTTT,CASSQGRPGQGPTGELFF,TRBD1,TRBV3-1,once,TRBJ2-2
TGTGCCAGCAGCCGGGGGGCAGGGCCCAAGCCCCAGCATTTT,CASSRGAGPKPQHF,NA,TRBV9,NA,TRBJ1-5
TGTGCCAGCAGCAAGGGGAACACTGAAGCTTTCTTT,CASSKGNTEAFF,NA,TRBV6-2/TRBV6-3,NA,TRBJ1-1
TGCGCCAGCAGCTTTCAGGGGGTAGACTACGAGCAGTACTTC,CASSFQGVDYEQYF,TRBD1,TRBV5-1,NA,TRBJ2-7
TGTGCCATCAGTGAGTCAAACAATGAGCAGTTCTTC,CAISESNNEQFF,NA,TRBV10-3,NA,TRBJ2-1
TGTGCCAGCACCGCGGCGGGGTTCCCAGCTCGAGAGACCCAGTACTTC,CASTAAGFPARETQYF,NA,TRBV3-1,NA,TRBJ2-5
TGCGCCAGCAGCCTGCACGACGGGGGATCTGAAGCTTTCTTT,CASSLHDGGSEAFF,NA,TRBV4-1,NA,TRBJ1-1
TGTGCCAGCAGTTTTCAGGGCAACGAGCAGTACTTC,CASSFQGNEQYF,NA,TRBV28,NA,TRBJ2-7
TGTGCCAGCAGTGAAACAGGGGGCGGGGGAAAGACCCAGTACTTC,CASSETGGGGKTQYF,TRBD1,TRBV6-1,NA,TRBJ2-5
TGTGCCACCAGAAGAATGGACCAGGGGGAGACCCAGTACTTC,CATRRMDQGETQYF,NA,TRBV15,NA,TRBJ2-5
TGTGCCAGCATCGATCTGGGGCAAAGCCGCGAGCAGTACTTC,CASIDLGQSREQYF,NA,TRBV6-5,NA,TRBJ2-7
TGTGCCAGCAGTGAAGGCGGGACTAGAGTCGAGCAGTTCTTC,CASSEGGTRVEQFF,TRBD2,TRBV2,NA,TRBJ2-1
TGCAGCGCCCGGGTGACAGGGTACGAGCAGTACTTC,CSARVTGYEQYF,TRBD1,TRBV29-1,NA,TRBJ2-7
TGTGCCAGTAGTATAGACGGCGGCTTATCAGTGCAGTTCTTC,CASSIDGGLSVQFF,NA,TRBV19,NA,TRBJ2-1
TGTGCCAGCAGTGAACAAATCGGGACAGGGCAACATGGCTACACCTTC,CASSEQIGTGQHGYTF,TRBD1,TRBV25-1,NA,TRBJ1-2
TGCGCCAGCAGCCAAGAGGGTGGGCAATCGGGGGCCAACGTCCTGACTTTC,CASSQEGGQSGANVLTF,NA,TRBV4-3,few,TRBJ2-6
TGTGCCAGTGCAGGAGCGGGGGGACCCAATGAGCAGTTCTTC,CASAGAGGPNEQFF,TRBD2,TRBV9,NA,TRBJ2-1
TGTGCCAGCAGCGGGAACGGAGTTTATAATTCACCCCTCCACTTT,CASSGNGVYNSPLHF,NA,TRBV9,NA,TRBJ1-6
TGTGCCAGCAGTTCCCTCCCGTTTGGGTACACCGACGAGCAGTACTTC,CASSSLPFGYTDEQYF,NA,TRBV6-2/TRBV6-3,NA,TRBJ2-7
TGTGCCAGCAGCGCATGGACAGGAGAGACCCAGTACTTC,CASSAWTGETQYF,TRBD1,TRBV7-2,NA,TRBJ2-5
TGTGCCTCCCGCGGTGTCGGCAATCAGCCCCAGCATTTT,CASRGVGNQPQHF,NA,TRBV19,NA,TRBJ1-5
TGTGCCAGCAAGGGACTAGAGCTTAACAATGAGCAGTTCTTC,CASKGLELNNEQFF,TRBD2,TRBV28,NA,TRBJ2-1
TGTGCCAGCAGCCCGCCGGGCTCCTCTAACTATGGCTACACCTTC,CASSPPGSSNYGYTF,NA,TRBV7-8,NA,TRBJ1-2
TGTGCCAGCAGCTTAAAAACCCCGGTGAACACTGAAGCTTTCTTT,CASSLKTPVNTEAFF,NA,TRBV7-9,NA,TRBJ1-1